This T cell receptor beta chain was identified in a study of blood T cell repertoires in COVID-19. About the study: T cells, B-cell-depleted T cells, or PBMCs provided the cDNA or gDNA that served as material.

In the authors' workflow: For nucleated cells, counts were estimated from reference gene primer amplification. Sequencing was performed with immunoSEQ multiplex PCR; in TCRdb, only in-frame clones are kept and a portion is missing. That table furnishes V, J and clone size, whereas the DNA furnished D and trimming. The sample carries more than 300,000 clones, approximately 90% recorded once. Allocation to cohorts depended on clinical history reported by the participants. In the 2 weeks before study entry, exposed participants met a COVID-19 case, which was PCR-confirmed or clinician-diagnosed. The V gene lost 3 bases and the J gene lost 1 base, with 10 bases spanning the gap. This CDR3 region has 14 residues. CDR1 is SGHRS and CDR2 is YFSETQ in the germline V gene.

The genes are TRBV5-1 and TRBJ1-2; no clear D. The sample comprised PBMCs or T cells enriched from blood (not recorded which). The receptor comes from a woman in her thirties or forties who had been exposed to COVID-19. The CDR3 region has the DNA TGCGCCAGCAGCTCCCTAGCCTTTAACTATGGCTACACCTTC. Amino acid sequence: CASSSLAFNYGYTF.